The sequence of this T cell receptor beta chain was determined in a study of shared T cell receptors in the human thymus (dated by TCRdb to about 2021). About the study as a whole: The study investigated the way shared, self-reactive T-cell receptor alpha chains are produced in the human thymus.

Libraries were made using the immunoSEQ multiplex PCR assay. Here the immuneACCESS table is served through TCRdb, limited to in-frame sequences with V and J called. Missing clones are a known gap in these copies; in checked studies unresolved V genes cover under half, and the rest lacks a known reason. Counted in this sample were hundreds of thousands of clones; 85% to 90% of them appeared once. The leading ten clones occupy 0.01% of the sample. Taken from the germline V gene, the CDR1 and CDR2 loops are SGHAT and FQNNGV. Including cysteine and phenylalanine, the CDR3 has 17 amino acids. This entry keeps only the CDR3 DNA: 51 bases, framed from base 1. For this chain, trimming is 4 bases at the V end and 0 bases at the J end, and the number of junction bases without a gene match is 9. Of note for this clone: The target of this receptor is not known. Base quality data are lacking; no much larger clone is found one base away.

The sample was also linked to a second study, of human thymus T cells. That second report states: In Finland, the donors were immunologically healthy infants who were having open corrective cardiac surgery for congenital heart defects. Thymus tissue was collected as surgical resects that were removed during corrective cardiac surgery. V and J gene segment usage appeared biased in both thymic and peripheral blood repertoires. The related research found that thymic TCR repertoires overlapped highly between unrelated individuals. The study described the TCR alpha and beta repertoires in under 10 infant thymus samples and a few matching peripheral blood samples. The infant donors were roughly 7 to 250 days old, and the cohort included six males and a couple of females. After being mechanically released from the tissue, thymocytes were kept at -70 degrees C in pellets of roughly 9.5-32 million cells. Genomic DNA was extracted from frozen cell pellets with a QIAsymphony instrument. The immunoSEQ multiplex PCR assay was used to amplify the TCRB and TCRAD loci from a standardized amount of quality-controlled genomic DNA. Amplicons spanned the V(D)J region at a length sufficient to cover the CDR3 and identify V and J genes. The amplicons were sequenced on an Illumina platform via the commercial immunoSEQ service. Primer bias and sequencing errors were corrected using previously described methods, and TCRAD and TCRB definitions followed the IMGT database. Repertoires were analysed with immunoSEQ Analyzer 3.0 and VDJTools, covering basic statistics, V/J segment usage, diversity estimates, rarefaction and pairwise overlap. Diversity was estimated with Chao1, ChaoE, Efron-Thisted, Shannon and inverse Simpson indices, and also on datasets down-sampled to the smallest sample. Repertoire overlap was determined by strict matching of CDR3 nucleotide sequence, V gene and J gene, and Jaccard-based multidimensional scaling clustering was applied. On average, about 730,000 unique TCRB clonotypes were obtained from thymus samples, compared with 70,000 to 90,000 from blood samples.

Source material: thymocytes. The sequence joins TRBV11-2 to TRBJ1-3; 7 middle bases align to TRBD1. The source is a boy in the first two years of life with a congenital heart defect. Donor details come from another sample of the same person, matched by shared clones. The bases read TGTGCCAGCAGCTCAGGACAGGACACTAGCTCTGGAAACACCATATATTTT. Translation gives CASSSGQDTSSGNTIYF.